This TCR beta chain was sequenced in a study of T cell clones after liver transplantation (dated by TCRdb to between 2018 and 2020). Turning to the overall study: Samples were obtained from ITN030ST, a randomized trial in which withdrawal of immunosuppression was attempted within 2 years of liver transplantation. Of the eight recipients, a few were HCV-positive, while the remaining recipients had been transplanted for non-autoimmune, non-viral indications. Blood samples were taken pre-transplant, pre-randomization before withdrawal, and post-randomization after full withdrawal or failed withdrawal. The studied cohort comprised 8 liver transplant recipients, 3 classified as tolerant and 5 as non-tolerant. Third party-reactive TCRbeta sequences were also identified from pre-transplant MLRs to serve as an antigen-independent comparator for donor-reactive sequences. Until randomization at 12-24 months post-transplant, subjects were given standard immunosuppression, with no induction therapy. Donor-reactive T cell clones were identified by TCRbeta sequencing following a pre-transplant mixed lymphocyte reaction and were subsequently tracked in post-transplant blood. Tolerance was defined as complete immunosuppression withdrawal for at least one year with no rise in liver enzymes beyond twice the upper limit of normal.

Overall study outcomes, separate from this receptor: A significant post-transplant decrease in circulating donor-reactive CD4 TCRbeta sequences was observed in most of the 8 subjects, irrespective of tolerance or HCV status. When repertoire turnover was taken into account, detection of donor-reactive sequences was significantly reduced in 7 of 8 subjects for CD4 and in 8 of 8 subjects for CD8. Because of small, heterogeneous patient numbers and non-standardized post-transplant time points, the conclusions were only preliminary. Because allograft tissue specimens were not available, migration of donor-reactive T cells into the graft, rather than deletion, may have occurred. A greater decline was seen for donor-reactive sequences than for third party-reactive sequences, suggesting partial antigen-specific deletion unrelated to withdrawal success. Low numbers of available donor cells limited the measurable donor-reactive repertoire in two subjects.

A note on this clone: Its antigen is unknown. No base quality information exists; no much larger clone differs at one position.

High-throughput TCRbeta CDR3 sequencing of frozen genomic DNA was performed by immunoSEQ, with PCR amplification, mapping, bias correction and internal controls included. Per the authors' processing: Only productive rearrangements were retained, with each unique TCRbeta sequence defined by its CDR3 nucleotide sequence together with its V and J gene. A sequence counted as donor-reactive only if the sequence showed at least 5-fold expansion in CFSE-low cells compared with unstimulated pre-transplant cells and had a frequency of at least 0.01%. Minimum frequency thresholds were set for each subject based on the unstimulated sample with the lowest template count, ensuring at least 90% detection power. Jensen-Shannon divergence between the top 1000 TCRbeta sequences post- versus pre-transplant served as the measure of repertoire turnover. Changes in detection of donor-reactive sequences were assessed with two-sided Fisher's exact tests. TCRdb took this table from immuneACCESS and kept in-frame rearrangements with V and J called. Such tables lack part of the clones; where checked against another copy, unresolved V genes explain under half of the gap, and the rest is unexplained. V and J calls plus clone size are reproduced from that table; the DNA served to infer D and trimming. Across this sample there are 68,000 or so clones, with 90% to 95% seen only once. The ten most abundant clones make up more than 0.85% of the sample.

At the junction V is shortened by 3 bases and J by 7 bases, with 16 bases in between. CDR1 LGHNA and CDR2 YNFKEQ are derived from the germline V gene. The CDR3 has 15 amino acids, counting the end cysteine and phenylalanine. Only the CDR3 DNA stays, 45 bases, in frame from base 1. Thawed unstimulated PBMCs were stained for CD3, CD4 and CD8 and FACS-sorted into CD3+CD4+ and CD3+CD8+ populations. Randomization to immunosuppression withdrawal applied to every one of the 8 studied subjects. The Qiagen DNeasy Blood and Tissue Kit was used for genomic DNA isolation. This clonotype was sampled from a human patient who received a liver transplant. Following transplantation, part of the T cell population may be supplied by the graft donor rather than the patient. The sample was CD4+ T cells from blood, taken approximately 26 months after liver transplant. The rearranged chain carries TRBV4-2 and TRBJ2-1; TRBD2 could be the D gene, as 7 bases match. The CDR3 in this case is CASSQGGGRWNEQFF. The nucleotides read TGTGCCAGCAGCCAGGGGGGCGGGAGATGGAATGAGCAGTTCTTC.